A single sample is the source of the 26 T cell receptor beta chains below, sequenced in a study of shared clonotypes between healthy human individuals. Naive CD8 populations comprised CD45RO-negative cells positively selected for CCR7, excluding terminally differentiated effector memory CD45RA+ cells. Assay used: immunoSEQ multiplex PCR; TCRdb lists only in-frame clones, some missing. The repertoire has roughly 2.1 million clones, 85% to 95% of them found once; the top ten carry approximately 1.7%. The specimen was naive CD8+ T cells from PBMCs. Receptors originate from a man aged 18 to 29 in good health. Some clones in this sample may be carry-over from other donors' samples.

This clone was counted once. V usage is TRBV10-3 and J usage is TRBJ2-7, with D uncertain. This CDR3 is built from 14 residues. The germline V gene has CDR1 ENHRY and CDR2 SYGVKD. Trimming shortened V by 2 bases and J by 3 bases, and 11 bases separated the two germline ends. The chain's CDR3 is CAISEGQTDYEQYF. CDR3 nucleotide sequence: TGTGCCATCAGTGAGGGGCAGACTGACTACGAGCAGTACTTC.

The chain uses TRBV18 and TRBJ2-1; TRBD2 aligns across 16 bases. CDR3 length equals 16 residues. The V gene end was trimmed by 2 bases and the J gene end by 9 bases; junction bases not matched to a gene: 4. Per the germline V gene, CDR1 is KGHSH and CDR2 is LQKENI. The CDR3 loop reads CASSPGTSGRAAEQFF. The CDR3 DNA reads as TGTGCCAGCTCACCAGGGACTAGCGGGAGGGCGGCTGAGCAGTTCTTC.

As to this clone: In the same sample, other DNA sequences code for this CDR3. The chain employs TRBV4-2 and TRBJ2-7; either TRBD1 or TRBD2 may supply D (5 bases each). This CDR3 has 13 amino acids. The V and J ends lost 1 base and 1 base respectively, with 5 bases between them. Germline V lookup: CDR1 LGHNA, CDR2 YNFKEQ. CDR3 in amino acids: CASSQGGSYEQYF. CDR3 bases: TGTGCCAGCAGCCAAGGGGGGTCCTACGAGCAGTACTTC.

V gene TRBV5-1 combines with J gene TRBJ1-2, with D maybe TRBD1 (5 bases). Trimming removed 0 bases at V and 5 bases at J, with 17 bases between. The CDR3 consists of 16 residues. Germline values: CDR1 SGHRS, CDR2 YFSETQ. Here the CDR3 DNA reads TGCGCCAGCAGCTTGGGGCCGGGCAGGGCTGATTATGGCTACACCTTC. Translation: CASSLGPGRADYGYTF.

The V and J genes are TRBV5-5 and TRBJ2-5; 9 bases line up with TRBD1. The CDR3 runs 14 residues. Looked up from germline, CDR1 is SGHKS and CDR2 is YYEKEE (reference sequence). V was clipped by 3 bases and J by 7 bases; unmatched bases: 7. This chain's CDR3 is CASSWDRAGGTQYF. CDR3 in DNA: TGTGCCAGCAGCTGGGACAGGGCCGGGGGGACCCAGTACTTC. Looking up the rest from reference TRBV5-5 and TRBJ2-5 gives the full variable domain: DAGVTQSPTHLIKTRGQQVTLRCSPISGHKSVSWYQQVLGQGPQFIFQYYEKEERGRGNFPDRFSARQFPNYSSELNVNALLLGDSALYLCASSWDRAGGTQYFGPGTRLLVL.

The rearrangement links TRBV7-2 to TRBJ2-1, with D hard to call. CDR1 is SGHTA, CDR2 FQGNSA, per germline. V was cut by 5 bases and J by 0 bases, with 11 bases left in between. The CDR3 has 15 amino acids. The CDR3 bases are TGTGCCAGCAGCCCTCGGGTAAGCTCCTACAATGAGCAGTTCTTC. Translating gives CASSPRVSSYNEQFF.

The genes are TRBV5-4 and TRBJ2-2; the D is unclear. The CDR3 is 17 residues long. Germline V CDR1 and CDR2: SGHNT, YYREEE (reference sequence). The ends were cut back, 0 bases at V and 1 base at J, with 13 bases in the middle. In DNA form, the CDR3 reads TGTGCCAGCAGCTTGGTGTATGCAGGAATGAACACCGGGGAGCTGTTTTTT. Its protein product is CASSLVYAGMNTGELFF.

The V call is TRBV7-3, the J call TRBJ2-1; TRBD2 might be the D (6 bases). The germline gives CDR1 SGHTA, CDR2 FQGTGA. V lost 1 base, J lost 2 bases, and 15 bases lay in between. This CDR3 is built from 17 residues. The DNA of the CDR3 is TGTGCCAGCAGCTTAATGGGTGGCGGGACCACCTACAATGAGCAGTTCTTC. Its protein is CASSLMGGGTTYNEQFF. Together with reference TRBV7-3 and TRBJ2-1, the CDR3 gives the full variable domain: GAGVSQTPSNKVTEKGKYVELRCDPISGHTALYWYRQSLGQGPEFLIYFQGTGAADDSGLPNDRFFAVRPEGSVSTLKIQRTERGDSAVYLCASSLMGGGTTYNEQFFGPGTRLTVL.

This CDR3 reads CASRPPTGELFF. The CDR3 DNA reads as TGTGCCAGCAGGCCACCCACCGGGGAGCTGTTTTTT. The rearrangement joins TRBV28 to TRBJ2-2; D gene ambiguous. In germline, CDR1 is MDHEN, CDR2 SYDVKM. CDR3 size: 12 residues. Trimming removed 6 bases from V and 4 bases from J, with 6 bases in between.

The rearrangement joins TRBV11-2 to TRBJ2-1, with no clear D. Per germline, CDR1 SGHAT and CDR2 FQNNGV. Trimming took off 5 bases at V and 4 bases at J, with 3 bases between the two ends. CDR3 length equals 11 residues. For the CDR3, the DNA is TGTGCCAGCAGCCGGTACAATGAGCAGTTCTTC. Translating it yields CASSRYNEQFF.

The genes are TRBV27 and TRBJ2-4; 8 nucleotides align to TRBD2. Per the germline V gene, CDR1 is MNHEY and CDR2 is SMNVEV (reference sequence). The V and J ends lost 4 bases and 6 bases, in that order; junction bases with no gene match: 2. The CDR3 covers 13 residues. The DNA of the CDR3 is TGTGCCAGCAGTTCGGGACTAGGAAACATTCAGTACTTC. Encoded protein: CASSSGLGNIQYF.

On this clone itself: In the same sample, other DNA sequences code for this CDR3. The chain uses TRBV27 and TRBJ2-5; D ambiguous. Per the germline V gene, CDR1 is MNHEY and CDR2 is SMNVEV (reference sequence). The CDR3 consists of 13 residues. V shed 3 bases and J shed 2 bases, with 7 bases lying between them. The CDR3 spells CASSFVGQETQYF. The CDR3 nucleotides are TGTGCCAGCAGTTTTGTTGGGCAAGAGACCCAGTACTTC.

The J gene is TRBJ1-2, the V gene TRBV28, with D possibly TRBD1 on 6 matching bases. CDR1 is MDHEN and CDR2 is SYDVKM in the germline V gene. The CDR3 sequence is 15 residues long. The ends were cut back, 6 bases at V and 4 bases at J, with 18 bases in the middle. The CDR3 DNA reads as TGTGCCAGCAGAACAGGGACCCAAGTGATCTATGGCTACACCTTC. It specifies CASRTGTQVIYGYTF.

The rearrangement links TRBV19 to TRBJ2-7; 10 bases agree with TRBD1. Per germline, CDR1 LNHDA and CDR2 SQIVND (reference sequence). The V gene end was trimmed by 5 bases and the J gene end by 13 bases; junction bases not matched to a gene: 14. The length of the CDR3 is 14 residues. DNA of the CDR3: TGTGCCAGTAGTTCGCGACAGGGGGCGAGTTTTCCTTACTTC. It specifies CASSSRQGASFPYF.

V usage is TRBV7-9 and J usage is TRBJ2-1; the D gene could be TRBD1 or TRBD2 (5 bases each). This CDR3 comprises 16 residues. Germline CDR1 SEHNR, CDR2 FQNEAQ (reference sequence). The V and J ends lost 5 bases and 6 bases respectively, with 20 bases between them. For the CDR3, the DNA is TGTGCCAGCAGCCCATTGGGACCACCGTTTTTCAATGAGCAGTTCTTC. Translation gives CASSPLGPPFFNEQFF.

The chain uses TRBV7-9 and TRBJ2-3; weak D call: TRBD2 (6 bases). Germline loops: CDR1 SEHNR, CDR2 FQNEAQ (reference sequence). V lost 5 bases, J lost 0 bases, and 15 bases lay in between. The CDR3 runs 16 residues. In DNA form, the CDR3 reads TGTGCCAGCAGCCCGGGAGTTGCACCTAGCACAGATACGCAGTATTTT. Its protein is CASSPGVAPSTDTQYF.

The genes are TRBV9 and TRBJ2-7, with 11 positions matching TRBD1. CDR3 size: 14 residues. After removal of 3 bases from V and 6 bases from J, the junction contained 5 bases not matched to a gene. Germline-derived CDR1 and CDR2 are SGDLS and YYNGEE. CDR3 sequence: CASSAGQGEGEQYF. For the CDR3, the DNA is TGTGCCAGCAGCGCGGGACAGGGGGAAGGCGAGCAGTACTTC. Looking up the rest from reference TRBV9 and TRBJ2-7 gives the full variable domain: DSGVTQTPKHLITATGQRVTLRCSPRSGDLSVYWYQQSLDQGLQFLIQYYNGEERAKGNILERFSAQQFPDLHSELNLSSLELGDSALYFCASSAGQGEGEQYFGPGTRLTVT.

Turning to this clone: This sample also contains other DNA sequences that code for the same CDR3. The chain has TRBV7-2 and TRBJ1-5; possibly TRBD1 for D (6 bases). The CDR3 is made up of 15 amino acids. Germline lookup yields CDR1 SGHTA and CDR2 FQGNSA. Trimming pared 2 bases from V and 1 base from J, leaving 9 bases between. CDR3 region: CASSLTGFSNQPQHF. The CDR3 DNA follows: TGTGCCAGCAGCTTAACAGGGTTCAGCAATCAGCCCCAGCATTTT.

J is TRBJ2-7 and V is TRBV7-2; no clear D. V lost 1 base, J lost 0 bases, and 10 bases lay in between. The V gene's germline CDR1 is SGHTA and CDR2 FQGNSA. The length of the CDR3 is 15 residues. The CDR3 here is CASSLGVGLSYEQYF. The CDR3 DNA reads TGTGCCAGCAGCTTAGGGGTCGGTCTCTCCTACGAGCAGTACTTC.

The chain has TRBV15 and TRBJ2-5; tentatively, D is TRBD2 (7 bases). The V end was cut by 1 base, the J end by 1 base, with 10 bases between. The germline V gene has CDR1 LNHNV and CDR2 YYDKDF (reference sequence). The CDR3 covers 15 residues. The CDR3 nucleotides read TGTGCCACCAGCAGAGTAGGGGGGGCCCAAGAGACCCAGTACTTC. Amino acid sequence: CATSRVGGAQETQYF.

The rearrangement joins TRBV27 to TRBJ2-7; 8 nucleotides agree with TRBD1. This CDR3 contains 16 residues. Trimming took 2 bases from V and 4 from J; bases not matched to a gene: 10. CDR1 is MNHEY and CDR2 is SMNVEV in the germline V gene (reference sequence). CDR3 nucleotide sequence: TGTGCCAGCAGTTTAGACAGGGGAAGGTTCAGGTACGAGCAGTACTTC. Its protein is CASSLDRGRFRYEQYF.

Notes on this clone: This CDR3 is also generated by other DNA sequences in the sample. The gene calls are TRBV28 and TRBJ2-7, with TRBD2 identical over 12 bases. Germline CDR1 and CDR2: MDHEN and SYDVKM. The CDR3 has 15 amino acids. The V segment lost 5 bases and the J segment 2 bases; nucleotides outside the gene matches: 4. CDR3 DNA: TGTGCCAGCAGTCCCCGACTAGCGGGAGCCTACGAGCAGTACTTC. Its protein is CASSPRLAGAYEQYF.

This clone was detected only a few times. The J gene is TRBJ1-1, the V gene TRBV11-1; D not certain. The CDR3 totals 15 residues. The V gene's germline CDR1 is SGHAT and CDR2 FQDESV (reference sequence). V was pared by 7 bases and J by 0 bases, with 15 bases between. The CDR3 nucleotides are TGTGCCAGCACCTCATCCCGTTCCCTGAACACTGAAGCTTTCTTT. It codes for CASTSSRSLNTEAFF.

This chain links TRBV6-1 with TRBJ2-7, with 12 bases that match TRBD2. Germline V gives CDR1 MNHNS, CDR2 SASEGT. The CDR3 extends over 17 amino acids. V was pared by 1 base and J by 3 bases, with 7 bases of the junction left unmatched. Written as DNA, the CDR3 is TGTGCCAGCAGTGAAGAAAGACTAGCGGGAGTATACTACGAGCAGTACTTC. Its protein product is CASSEERLAGVYYEQYF.

In regard to this clone: The identical CDR3 is also encoded by other nucleotide sequences in the sample. The rearrangement uses TRBV9 and TRBJ2-7; D may correspond to TRBD1 or TRBD2 (6 bases each). CDR3 size: 15 residues. CDR1 is SGDLS and CDR2 is YYNGEE in the germline V gene. Trimming left V 2 bases short and J 0 bases short, with 12 bases between. CDR3 amino acids: CASSVGGQSSYEQYF. CDR3 nucleotides: TGTGCCAGCAGCGTCGGGGGCCAGAGCTCCTACGAGCAGTACTTC.

The chain carries TRBV5-6 and TRBJ2-7, with TRBD2 identical over 11 bases. The V gene end was trimmed by 5 bases and the J gene end by 6 bases; junction bases not matched to a gene: 4. CDR3 length equals 13 residues. Germline values: CDR1 SGHDT, CDR2 YYEEEE. As DNA, the CDR3 is TGTGCCAGCAGACTTAGCGGGAGGGGCGAGCAGTACTTC. It is translated as CASRLSGRGEQYF.